These 3 T cell receptor beta chains were sequenced from one sample in a study of T cell responses to AZD1222 COVID-19 vaccine. TCRdb's table, derived via immunoSEQ multiplex PCR, lists solely in-frame clones and lacks some. Here the sample spans some 120,000 clones, 85% to 90% being singletons. The sample consisted of peripheral blood, taken 28 days after the second AZD1222 dose. These receptors originate from an adult who received the AZD1222 COVID-19 vaccine.

The chain has TRBV19 and TRBJ1-5, with a weak D call TRBD1 (5 bases). The germline CDR1 and CDR2 sequences are LNHDA and SQIVND (reference sequence). The V gene lost 5 bases and the J gene lost 0 bases, with 14 bases spanning the gap. The CDR3 is 16 amino acids. CDR3 amino acids: CASSGRDLYSNQPQHF. The CDR3 DNA reads as TGTGCCAGTAGTGGCAGGGATCTGTATAGCAATCAGCCCCAGCATTTT.

This chain uses TRBV5-1 with TRBJ1-4, with 7 bases that match TRBD1. The CDR3 loop spans 15 amino acids. Germline-derived CDR1 and CDR2 are SGHRS and YFSETQ. Trimming removed 0 bases from V and 4 bases from J; junction bases left unmatched: 3. CDR3 nucleotides: TGCGCCAGCAGCTTGGCCGGGACAGATAATGAAAAACTGTTTTTT. Translation gives CASSLAGTDNEKLFF.

J is TRBJ2-7 and V is TRBV2; D is ambiguous. The V gene's germline CDR1 is SNHLY and CDR2 FYNNEI. The CDR3 is 14 amino acids. V lost 6 bases, J lost 4 bases, and 16 bases lay in between. As DNA, the CDR3 is TGTGCCAGCAGGCGGTACAAAGCCGGGTACGAGCAGTACTTC. Its translation is CASRRYKAGYEQYF.